One sample yielded the 22 T cell receptor beta chains listed below, sequenced in a study of Ad26.COV2.S vaccination and SARS-CoV-2 variants. Treatment in this sample: 15 to 20 received Ad26.COV2.S at low or high dose, single or two shots; 5 received placebo; per-sample allocation not given. Day 63 after the first vaccine or placebo injection was the time point for sampling. Data came from immunoSEQ multiplex PCR; TCRdb stores just in-frame clones and leaves some out. The sample shows 350,000 to 500,000 clones, 90% of them seen only once. Sequencing used peripheral blood, obtained in a trial of Ad26.COV2.S vaccine versus placebo. The source is a person between 18 and 65 years old who received the Ad26.COV2.S COVID-19 vaccine or a placebo.

The chain carries TRBV4-3 and TRBJ2-3, with D possibly matching TRBD1 (5 bases). Germline CDR1 LGHNA, CDR2 YSLEER. V lost 0 bases, J lost 0 bases, and 10 bases lay in between. The CDR3 extends over 16 amino acids. CDR3 DNA: TGCGCCAGCAGCCAAGAAGGGGTCCCAAGCACAGATACGCAGTATTTT. Its protein product is CASSQEGVPSTDTQYF.

This clone was seen once. The V call is TRBV6-5, the J call TRBJ2-5; maybe TRBD1 (5 bases). The CDR3 sequence is 13 residues long. Deletions cut 6 bases from V and 2 bases from J, with 10 bases between. The germline CDR1 and CDR2 sequences are MNHEY and SVGAGI. The CDR3 loop reads CASRNTGQETQYF. In DNA, the CDR3 is TGTGCCAGCAGAAACACAGGTCAAGAGACCCAGTACTTC.

The V and J genes are TRBV7-3 and TRBJ2-1; 7 positions agree with TRBD2. Trimming at V came to 0 bases and at J to 5 bases, leaving 4 bases not matched to a gene. CDR1 and CDR2 from the germline V gene are SGHTA and FQGTGA. This CDR3 region has 15 residues. Here the CDR3 DNA reads TGTGCCAGCAGCTTAACGGGGGGGACCCACAATGAGCAGTTCTTC. Amino acids: CASSLTGGTHNEQFF. Combining the CDR3 with reference TRBV7-3 and TRBJ2-1 gives the whole variable domain GAGVSQTPSNKVTEKGKYVELRCDPISGHTALYWYRQSLGQGPEFLIYFQGTGAADDSGLPNDRFFAVRPEGSVSTLKIQRTERGDSAVYLCASSLTGGTHNEQFFGPGTRLTVL.

This chain links TRBV7-2 with TRBJ2-3; 9 positions agree with TRBD2. V shed 1 base, J shed 9 bases, and the junction held 14 bases outside the gene matches. The germline gives CDR1 SGHTA, CDR2 FQGNSA. The CDR3 loop spans 17 amino acids. The CDR3 protein is CASSLEVGLAGIGTQYF. CDR3 in DNA: TGTGCCAGCAGCTTAGAGGTGGGACTAGCAGGCATTGGGACGCAGTATTTT. Looking up the rest from reference TRBV7-2 and TRBJ2-3 gives the full variable domain: GAGVSQSPSNKVTEKGKDVELRCDPISGHTALYWYRQSLGQGLEFLIYFQGNSAPDKSGLPSDRFSAERTGGSVSTLTIQRTQQEDSAVYLCASSLEVGLAGIGTQYFGPGTRLTVL.

The chain joins TRBV5-5 to TRBJ2-3; TRBD2 might be the D (6 bases). The germline V and J ends were trimmed by 5 bases and 0 bases, with 16 bases remaining between them. CDR3 length equals 16 residues. Germline CDR1 reads SGHKS; CDR2 reads YYEKEE (reference sequence). The CDR3 bases are TGTGCCAGCAGTCCGTGGACTATACGTAGCACAGATACGCAGTATTTT. It is translated as CASSPWTIRSTDTQYF. Complete variable domain (other parts from reference TRBV5-5 and TRBJ2-3): DAGVTQSPTHLIKTRGQQVTLRCSPISGHKSVSWYQQVLGQGPQFIFQYYEKEERGRGNFPDRFSARQFPNYSSELNVNALLLGDSALYLCASSPWTIRSTDTQYFGPGTRLTVL.

This chain uses TRBV4-3 with TRBJ2-5, with 12 bases fitting TRBD2. The ends lost 1 base at V and 4 bases at J; junction bases unmatched: 7. The CDR3 runs 17 residues. CDR1 LGHNA and CDR2 YSLEER come from the germline V gene. CDR3 region: CASSQGTSGEGAETQYF. In DNA, the CDR3 is TGCGCCAGCAGCCAAGGGACTAGCGGGGAGGGGGCAGAGACCCAGTACTTC.

V gene TRBV11-2 combines with J gene TRBJ2-7, with 12 positions matching TRBD1. CDR3 length: 15 amino acids. With V trimmed by 5 bases and J by 7 bases, 9 bases remained unmatched. Germline V gene lookup returns CDR1 SGHAT and CDR2 FQNNGV. Here the CDR3 reads CASSHLGQGAREQYF. The CDR3, as DNA: TGTGCCAGCAGCCACCTGGGACAGGGGGCGCGGGAGCAGTACTTC.

Comment on this clone: This CDR3 is also generated by other DNA sequences in the sample. V usage is TRBV6-2 or TRBV6-3 and J usage is TRBJ2-7; the match to TRBD1 covers 7 bases. Trimming cost V 2 bases and J 3 bases; bases outside gene matches: 1. The CDR3 sequence is 13 residues long. Germline V gene lookup returns CDR1 MNHEY and CDR2 SVGEGT. The chain's CDR3 is CASSYGDSYEQYF. DNA of the CDR3: TGTGCCAGCAGTTACGGGGACAGCTACGAGCAGTACTTC.

The chain has TRBV19 and TRBJ2-1; TRBD2 is a possible D gene (6 bases). Trimming pared 3 bases from V and 6 bases from J, leaving 9 bases between. The CDR3 spans 13 residues. Germline V gene lookup returns CDR1 LNHDA and CDR2 SQIVND (reference sequence). CDR3: CASSIGGANEQFF. In DNA form, the CDR3 reads TGTGCCAGTAGTATCGGCGGGGCCAATGAGCAGTTCTTC.

The chain combines TRBV7-9 with TRBJ1-4, with TRBD1 as a possible D gene (5 bases). V shed 0 bases and J shed 0 bases, with 11 bases lying between them. Germline assignment: CDR1 SEHNR and CDR2 FQNEAQ (reference sequence). This CDR3 spans 17 amino acids. In nucleotides, the CDR3 is TGTGCCAGCAGCTTAGCGGGTCAGGGCTCAACTAATGAAAAACTGTTTTTT. Protein product: CASSLAGQGSTNEKLFF.

Points on this clone: This sample includes further DNA sequences coding for the same CDR3. The chain joins TRBV12-3 or TRBV12-4 to TRBJ2-3, with D hard to call. The CDR3 sequence is 11 residues long. V shed 4 bases and J shed 6 bases, with 5 bases lying between them. CDR3 sequence: CASSSYDTQYF. For the CDR3, the DNA is TGTGCCAGCAGTTCATATGATACGCAGTATTTT.

The chain joins TRBV27 to TRBJ1-1, with 8 bases aligning to TRBD1. The CDR3 runs 15 residues. With 3 bases clipped from V and 3 bases from J, the junction kept 6 bases outside the gene matches. Germline values: CDR1 MNHEY, CDR2 SMNVEV (reference sequence). The CDR3 spells CASSFTGTGDTEAFF. The DNA for the CDR3 is TGTGCCAGCAGTTTCACCGGGACAGGCGACACTGAAGCTTTCTTT.

The V and J genes are TRBV5-1 and TRBJ2-1, with 9 bases lining up with TRBD2. CDR3 length: 16 amino acids. Germline V gene lookup returns CDR1 SGHRS and CDR2 YFSETQ. Trimming removed 0 bases from V and 8 bases from J; junction bases left unmatched: 9. CDR3 nucleotides: TGCGCCAGCAGCTTGGGTATAGCGGGAGAAGGTTATGAGCAGTTCTTC. Translating gives CASSLGIAGEGYEQFF. The full variable domain, completed using reference TRBV5-1 and TRBJ2-1, is KAGVTQTPRYLIKTRGQQVTLSCSPISGHRSVSWYQQTPGQGLQFLFEYFSETQRNKGNFPGRFSGRQFSNSRSEMNVSTLELGDSALYLCASSLGIAGEGYEQFFGPGTRLTVL.

This sequence joins TRBV4-3 and TRBJ1-2; the match to TRBD1 covers 9 bases. The V gene end was trimmed by 0 bases and the J gene end by 5 bases; junction bases not matched to a gene: 7. CDR3 size: 16 residues. Per the germline V gene, CDR1 is LGHNA and CDR2 is YSLEER. CDR3 nucleotides: TGCGCCAGCAGCCAAGATCCAGGACAGGGGTTTTATGGCTACACCTTC. Amino acid sequence: CASSQDPGQGFYGYTF.

The DNA for the CDR3 is TGTGCCAGCAGTGGAGGGGGAGCCTTGTACAATGAGCAGTTCTTC. Translating it yields CASSGGGALYNEQFF. The chain is built from TRBV27 and TRBJ2-1; D might be TRBD1 or TRBD2, each matching 6 bases. Trimming took 5 bases from V and 4 from J, leaving 15 bases between them. There are 15 residues in the CDR3. Germline lookup yields CDR1 MNHEY and CDR2 SMNVEV (reference sequence).

The rearrangement links TRBV9 to TRBJ2-1; TRBD1 matches at 9 bases. The V gene's germline CDR1 is SGDLS and CDR2 YYNGEE. This CDR3 is 16 amino acids long. With V trimmed by 3 bases and J by 6 bases, 10 bases remained unmatched. In nucleotides, the CDR3 is TGTGCCAGCAGCGCCGGGACAGGGCGCGCCTCCAATGAGCAGTTCTTC. Residues: CASSAGTGRASNEQFF.

This chain joins TRBV6-5 and TRBJ1-2, with 11 bases that match TRBD1. With V trimmed by 6 bases and J by 7 bases, 4 bases remained unmatched. The CDR3 runs to 13 residues. CDR1 is MNHEY, CDR2 SVGAGI, per germline. CDR3 DNA: TGTGCCAGCAGCCGGACAGGGGGCTTTGGCTACACCTTC. This sequence encodes CASSRTGGFGYTF.

V usage is TRBV27 and J usage is TRBJ1-6, with TRBD1 identical over 8 bases. Germline lookup yields CDR1 MNHEY and CDR2 SMNVEV (reference sequence). The V segment lost 7 bases and the J segment 2 bases; nucleotides outside the gene matches: 4. The CDR3 length is 15 residues. As DNA, the CDR3 is TGTGCCAGCACCAGGGACAGGCCCTATAATTCACCCCTCCACTTT. It specifies CASTRDRPYNSPLHF.

The V call is TRBV5-1, the J call TRBJ2-7; D gene ambiguous. Germline assignment: CDR1 SGHRS and CDR2 YFSETQ. V was trimmed by 2 bases and J by 0 bases, leaving 9 bases between them. The CDR3 length is 14 residues. Written as DNA, the CDR3 is TGCGCCAGCAGCTTCCGGGTTAGCTCCTACGAGCAGTACTTC. Residues: CASSFRVSSYEQYF.

The V call is TRBV2, the J call TRBJ1-2, with D possibly TRBD1 on 5 matching bases. CDR1 and CDR2 from the germline V gene are SNHLY and FYNNEI. The length of the CDR3 is 12 residues. V lost 3 bases and J lost 4, with 6 bases in between. DNA of the CDR3: TGTGCCAGCAGTGACACAGGCTATGGCTACACCTTC. Translation gives CASSDTGYGYTF.

V is TRBV7-9 and J is TRBJ1-4, with D maybe TRBD1 (6 bases). Germline CDR1 SEHNR, CDR2 FQNEAQ (reference sequence). Deletions cut 5 bases from V and 5 bases from J, with 15 bases between. This CDR3 spans 15 amino acids. CDR3 DNA sequence: TGTGCCAGCAGCGTAGGGACATTCGTAAATGAAAAACTGTTTTTT. Protein sequence: CASSVGTFVNEKLFF.

The chain carries TRBV4-3 and TRBJ1-5; no reliable D call. This CDR3 comprises 15 residues. The V end was cut by 1 base, the J end by 3 bases, with 10 bases between. CDR1 and CDR2 from the germline V gene are LGHNA and YSLEER. The CDR3 region has the DNA TGCGCCAGCAGCCAAGCGACTCATCCCAATCAGCCCCAGCATTTT. Translating it yields CASSQATHPNQPQHF.